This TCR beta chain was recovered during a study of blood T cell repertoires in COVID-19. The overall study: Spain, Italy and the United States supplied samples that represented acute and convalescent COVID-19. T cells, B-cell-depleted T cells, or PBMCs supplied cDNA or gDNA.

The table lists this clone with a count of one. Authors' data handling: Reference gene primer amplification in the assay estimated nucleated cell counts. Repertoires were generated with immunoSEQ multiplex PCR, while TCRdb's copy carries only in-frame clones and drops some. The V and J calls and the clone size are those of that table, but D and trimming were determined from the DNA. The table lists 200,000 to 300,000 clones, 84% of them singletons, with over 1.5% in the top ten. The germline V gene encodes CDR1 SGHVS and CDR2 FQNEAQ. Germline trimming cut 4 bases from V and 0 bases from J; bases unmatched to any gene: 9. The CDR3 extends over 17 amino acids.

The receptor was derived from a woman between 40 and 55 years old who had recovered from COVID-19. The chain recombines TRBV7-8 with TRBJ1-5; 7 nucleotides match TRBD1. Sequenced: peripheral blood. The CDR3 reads CASSSPTGTVSNQPQHF. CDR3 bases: TGTGCCAGCAGCTCCCCCACCGGGACAGTTAGCAATCAGCCCCAGCATTTT.